Listed below are T cell receptor beta chains from one sample, sequenced in a study of blood T cell repertoires in COVID-19. Clones were read by immunoSEQ multiplex PCR, and TCRdb kept only the in-frame ones, dropping some. Of 350,000 to 450,000 clones listed, 85% to 90% are singletons. The sequencing input was peripheral blood. These receptors were taken from a human donor in a cohort sampled during active COVID-19. The conserved cysteine and the conserved F or W are not part of the CDR3 here. The size entry is marked missing in some rows and otherwise reads once, few, many or a size class.

v_gene,abundance,j_gene,CDR3aa
TRBV5-4,.,TRBJ2-7,ASSLDREEAPYEQY
TRBV5-1,.,TRBJ2-5,ASTDSQETQY
TRBV7-8,.,TRBJ2-1,ASSFSRTSGMEGNEQF
TRBV10-3,.,TRBJ2-3,AISETPGLAGVSTDTQY
TRBV2,.,TRBJ2-5,ASIQKLYQETQY
TRBV5-6,.,TRBJ1-1,ASSWGHLTEAF
TRBV4-1,many,TRBJ2-2,ASSQLRLAREGSGELF
TRBV7-9,.,TRBJ1-1,ASSQRRDTEAF
TRBV5-8,.,TRBJ2-1,ATRLRVSYNEQF
TRBV2,.,TRBJ2-5,ASSVVAGGGETQY
TRBV29-1,.,TRBJ2-1,SAEGLAGARSYNEQF
TRBV2,.,TRBJ2-3,ASKLAGGSLDTQY
TRBV7-8,.,TRBJ2-1,ASSDPGTSEHEQF
TRBV5-6,few,TRBJ2-3,ASSLSGYSGRITDTQY
TRBV7-2,.,TRBJ1-2,ASSLVGGGSNYGYT
TRBV11-2,.,TRBJ2-5,ASSLSVWVSRGAETQY
TRBV11-2,.,TRBJ2-3,ASSFPGQGTDTQY
TRBV12-3/TRBV12-4,.,TRBJ2-5,ASSLGETQY
TRBV3-1/TRBV3-2,.,TRBJ2-1,ASSQVSRGPGNEQF
TRBV10-3,few,TRBJ1-3,AISASGGNTIY
TRBV3-1/TRBV3-2,.,TRBJ1-1,ASSQGVTGRNTEAF
TRBV18,once,TRBJ2-5,ASSPGQVQETQY
TRBV4-1,.,TRBJ2-3,ASSQGAGGPGTDTQY
TRBV7-9,.,TRBJ2-5,ASSYWDRGETQY
TRBV7-9,.,TRBJ1-6,ASSQGQRNSPLH
TRBV7-3,.,TRBJ2-2,ASSNAGRAGELF
TRBV6-5,once,TRBJ1-5,ASMRGEGQPQH
TRBV6-1,.,TRBJ1-2,ASSEVSGYT
TRBV28,.,TRBJ1-6,ASSSLPGQGNSPLH
TRBV4-1,.,TRBJ2-7,ASSQEVAGSYEQY
TRBV5-1,few,TRBJ2-1,ASSLAAGEQF
TRBV18,.,TRBJ1-1,ASSPGQGYTEAF
TRBV5-6,few,TRBJ1-6,ASRTGSYNSPLH
TRBV7-6,.,TRBJ1-5,ASSSGQYSNQPQH
TRBV10-3,once,TRBJ2-1,AISDIAGGNNEQF
TRBV19,.,TRBJ2-1,ASSTTLPQGIINNEQF